These T cell receptor beta chains were read from a single sample in a study of shared clonotypes between healthy human individuals. TCRdb's table, derived via immunoSEQ multiplex PCR, lists solely in-frame clones and lacks some. The table records about 770,000 clones, 72% of them present only once. The specimen sequenced was memory CD4+ T cells sorted from blood. The receptors originated from a woman in her 30s in good health. CDR3s include the opening cysteine and the closing phenylalanine or tryptophan. Each record gives: V gene, clone size, J gene, D gene, CDR3 protein, CDR3 DNA. D genes are given only for firm matches. Where a row states a size, it is once, few, many or the class of an expanded clone; other rows omit it.

v_gene: TRBV5-1
abundance: few
j_gene: TRBJ1-1
d_gene: NA
CDR3aa: CASSWGQSYTEAFF
CDR3nt: TGCGCCAGCAGCTGGGGACAATCATACACTGAAGCTTTCTTT

v_gene: TRBV11-2
abundance: NA
j_gene: TRBJ1-1
d_gene: NA
CDR3aa: CASSSDTGSEAFF
CDR3nt: TGTGCCAGCAGCTCTGACACTGGATCTGAAGCTTTCTTT

v_gene: TRBV20-1
abundance: NA
j_gene: TRBJ1-5
d_gene: NA
CDR3aa: CSASAGAPQHF
CDR3nt: TGCAGTGCTAGTGCTGGCGCGCCCCAGCATTTT

v_gene: TRBV18
abundance: NA
j_gene: TRBJ1-5
d_gene: NA
CDR3aa: CASSPNLNRAAQPQHF
CDR3nt: TGTGCCAGCTCACCGAATCTAAACAGGGCGGCTCAGCCCCAGCATTTT

v_gene: TRBV25-1
abundance: NA
j_gene: TRBJ2-7
d_gene: NA
CDR3aa: CASSLHADGAAYEQYF
CDR3nt: TGTGCCAGCAGCCTCCACGCGGACGGGGCTGCCTACGAGCAGTACTTC

v_gene: TRBV7-8
abundance: NA
j_gene: TRBJ2-3
d_gene: NA
CDR3aa: CASSRGWGLSDTQYF
CDR3nt: TGTGCCAGCAGCCGGGGCTGGGGTTTGTCAGATACGCAGTATTTT

v_gene: TRBV9
abundance: NA
j_gene: TRBJ2-7
d_gene: NA
CDR3aa: CAKATRDTPYEQYF
CDR3nt: TGTGCCAAGGCGACCCGGGACACCCCCTACGAGCAGTACTTC

v_gene: TRBV18
abundance: few
j_gene: TRBJ1-2
d_gene: NA
CDR3aa: CASSTTVNYGYTF
CDR3nt: TGTGCCAGCTCTACGACAGTTAACTATGGCTACACCTTC

v_gene: TRBV6-1
abundance: NA
j_gene: TRBJ2-1
d_gene: NA
CDR3aa: CASTSGNNEQFF
CDR3nt: TGTGCCAGCACGTCGGGGAACAATGAGCAGTTCTTC

v_gene: TRBV29-1
abundance: NA
j_gene: TRBJ2-7
d_gene: NA
CDR3aa: CSVDSGRPEQYF
CDR3nt: TGCAGCGTTGATAGCGGAAGACCCGAGCAGTACTTC

v_gene: TRBV6-5
abundance: NA
j_gene: TRBJ2-1
d_gene: NA
CDR3aa: CASSYSTSPRHEQFF
CDR3nt: TGTGCCAGCAGTTACTCGACCTCGCCGAGGCATGAGCAGTTCTTC

v_gene: TRBV7-3
abundance: NA
j_gene: TRBJ2-1
d_gene: NA
CDR3aa: CASSPASGVSYNEQFF
CDR3nt: TGTGCCAGCAGCCCAGCCTCAGGGGTCTCCTACAATGAGCAGTTCTTC

v_gene: TRBV2
abundance: few
j_gene: TRBJ2-3
d_gene: NA
CDR3aa: CASGGVDTQYF
CDR3nt: TGTGCCAGCGGAGGGGTTGATACGCAGTATTTT

v_gene: TRBV11-2
abundance: NA
j_gene: TRBJ2-7
d_gene: NA
CDR3aa: CASSLDRAASGYEQYF
CDR3nt: TGTGCCAGCAGCTTAGATCGGGCAGCAAGCGGATACGAGCAGTACTTC

v_gene: TRBV7-9
abundance: once
j_gene: TRBJ1-2
d_gene: NA
CDR3aa: CASSPSYGYTF
CDR3nt: TGTGCCAGCAGCCCTAGCTATGGCTACACCTTC

v_gene: TRBV19
abundance: NA
j_gene: TRBJ1-4
d_gene: NA
CDR3aa: CASSWDTPNEKLFF
CDR3nt: TGTGCCAGTAGTTGGGACACGCCTAATGAAAAACTGTTTTTT